These T cell receptor beta chains were read from a single sample in a study of cytomegalovirus exposure and HLA in healthy donors. Libraries were prepared by immunoSEQ multiplex PCR; TCRdb keeps only in-frame clonotypes and omits some of them. The sample has about 210,000 clones; 78% are singletons. Sequences were obtained from PBMCs. The receptors here all came from a woman younger than 45 in good health and CMV-seropositive. CDR3s include the opening cysteine and the closing phenylalanine or tryptophan. The D gene is left open where the match is weak. Clone size is stated in some rows and not others, as once, few, many or a class when expanded.

clone_size	v_call	d_call	j_call	cdr3_nt	cdr3_aa
.	TRBV28	.	TRBJ1-4	TGTGCCAGCAGAGGACAGATTAATGAAAAACTGTTTTTT	CASRGQINEKLFF
.	TRBV5-6	.	TRBJ2-1	TGTGCCAGCAGCTTGTTCGAACGCGATGAGCAGTTCTTC	CASSLFERDEQFF
few	TRBV5-1	.	TRBJ2-5	TGCGCCAGCAGCTTGGGTCAGGGCGAGGTGGAGACCCAGTACTTC	CASSLGQGEVETQYF
.	TRBV4-3	.	TRBJ1-2	TGCGCCAGCAGCCAAGATCGGAGTGACTATGGCTACACCTTC	CASSQDRSDYGYTF
once	TRBV11-3	TRBD2	TRBJ2-1	TGTGCCAGCAGCTTAGGGCGGGGGGCCAATGAGCAGTTCTTC	CASSLGRGANEQFF
.	TRBV6-5	.	TRBJ1-2	TGTGCCAGCAGTCTCTCATTGAGAGCTAACTATGGCTACACCTTC	CASSLSLRANYGYTF
.	TRBV5-1	.	TRBJ2-7	TGCGCCAGCAGCTTGGTCTCACTAAACTACGAGCAGTACTTC	CASSLVSLNYEQYF
.	TRBV15	TRBD1	TRBJ1-2	TGTGCCACCAGCAGAGTACCCCTAGGACAGGTCTATGGCTACACCTTC	CATSRVPLGQVYGYTF
.	TRBV7-3	TRBD1	TRBJ2-3	TGTGCCAGCAGCTCTGGACAGGGCGCGCAGTATTTT	CASSSGQGAQYF
.	TRBV6-1	TRBD2	TRBJ2-1	TGTGCCAGCACCCGACGACTAGCGGAAAACAATGAGCAGTTCTTC	CASTRRLAENNEQFF
.	TRBV5-1	.	TRBJ2-7	TGCGCCAGCAGCTTGGTGACAGGAGAGGACGAGCAGTACTTC	CASSLVTGEDEQYF
few	TRBV25-1	.	TRBJ1-1	TGTGCCCGAAGCAGGTTCGGAGGTGCGAGTACTGAAGCTTTCTTT	CARSRFGGASTEAFF
.	TRBV30	.	TRBJ1-4	TGTGCCTACACCCAGGGACTTAATGAAAAACTGTTTTTT	CAYTQGLNEKLFF
few	TRBV11-2	.	TRBJ2-7	TGTGCCAGCAGCTCGCTGTTAAGCCCCTACGAGCAGTACTTC	CASSSLLSPYEQYF
few	TRBV6-4	TRBD2	TRBJ2-3	TGTGCCAGCAGTGCGTCAGGGACTAGCGGCACAGATACGCAGTATTTT	CASSASGTSGTDTQYF
.	TRBV5-1	TRBD1	TRBJ2-5	TGCGCCAGCAGCTCCCGGGACAGGGGGTTTGGGACCCAGTACTTC	CASSSRDRGFGTQYF
.	TRBV7-9	TRBD1	TRBJ1-4	TGTGCCAGCAGCCCTATCCGCCGGGACAGGACGTACCGGGTAGAAAAACTGTTTTTT	CASSPIRRDRTYRVEKLFF
once	TRBV5-1	.	TRBJ2-3	TGCGCCAGCAGCACGCCGGCGGGTCGAGAAGATACGCAGTATTTT	CASSTPAGREDTQYF
.	TRBV10-2	TRBD1	TRBJ2-7	TGCGCCAGCAGTGAGAATGTTGGGGGACAGGGTACGTACGAGCAGTACTTC	CASSENVGGQGTYEQYF
.	TRBV9	.	TRBJ2-7	TGTGCCAGCAGCCCTAGTGGGGGGATAGCAACCTACGAGCAGTACTTC	CASSPSGGIATYEQYF
few	TRBV7-3	TRBD2	TRBJ2-1	TGTGCCAGCAGTCGTAGCGGGGGGTCCCACAATGAGCAGTTCTTC	CASSRSGGSHNEQFF
many	TRBV4-3	TRBD2	TRBJ2-7	TGCGCCAGCAGCCAAGAGGGGCGGGGGGAGCAGTACTTC	CASSQEGRGEQYF
.	TRBV30	TRBD1	TRBJ2-7	TGTGCCTGGATCGGGACAGGGGAGTTCGACGAGCAGTACTTC	CAWIGTGEFDEQYF
.	TRBV5-1	.	TRBJ1-3	TGCGCCAGCAGCTTCCGGTTACCCTCTGGAAACACCATATATTTT	CASSFRLPSGNTIYF
.	TRBV30	TRBD1	TRBJ2-6	TGTGCCTGGAAGGGAAAGGGGGCGCCGGTCGGGGCCAACGTCCTGACTTTC	CAWKGKGAPVGANVLTF
.	TRBV4-3	TRBD2	TRBJ2-5	TGCGCCAGCAGTCATGGGACGGGGGGGCGGGAGACCCAGTACTTC	CASSHGTGGRETQYF
few	TRBV27	.	TRBJ1-1	TGTGCCAGCAGTCCCCGACAGACCCTGAACACTGAAGCTTTCTTT	CASSPRQTLNTEAFF
.	TRBV7-8	TRBD1	TRBJ1-2	TGTGCCAGCAGCTTAGGGACAGGTGGGCATGGCTACACCTTC	CASSLGTGGHGYTF
.	TRBV6-1	TRBD2	TRBJ2-3	TGTGCCAGCAGTGATGGACTAGCGGTAGATACGCAGTATTTT	CASSDGLAVDTQYF
.	TRBV9	TRBD1	TRBJ1-2	TGTGCCAGCAGCGACCGGGACAGGGGGGCTGGCTACACCTTC	CASSDRDRGAGYTF
once	TRBV30	TRBD2	TRBJ2-1	TGTGCCTGGGGGGGACTAGCGGGGGGTAGCTCCTACAATGAGCAGTTCTTC	CAWGGLAGGSSYNEQFF
.	TRBV28	.	TRBJ1-5	TGTGCCAGCAGTTTATCAAGACAGGCCATGAATAGCAATCAGCCCCAGCATTTT	CASSLSRQAMNSNQPQHF
.	TRBV5-4	.	TRBJ2-3	TGTGCCAGCAGCTTAGGGGTAGATACGCAGTATTTT	CASSLGVDTQYF
.	TRBV9	.	TRBJ1-1	TGTGCCAGCAGCGTAGATAACAGGGCCACTGAAGCTTTCTTT	CASSVDNRATEAFF
.	TRBV7-9	.	TRBJ2-7	TGTGCCAGCAGCCGATCCGGACACTTGCTGGAGAACTACGAGCAGTACTTC	CASSRSGHLLENYEQYF
.	TRBV9	TRBD2	TRBJ2-3	TGTGCCAGCAGCTCCTTAGCGGGGGGCACAGATACGCAGTATTTT	CASSSLAGGTDTQYF
.	TRBV27	.	TRBJ1-1	TGTGCCAGCAGTCTCACGGGGACTGAAGCTTTCTTT	CASSLTGTEAFF
.	TRBV19	TRBD2	TRBJ2-3	TGTGCCAGTAGTAAGGGACTAGCGGGGGACTTCACAGATACGCAGTATTTT	CASSKGLAGDFTDTQYF
.	TRBV5-5	TRBD2	TRBJ2-7	TGTGCCAGCAGCTTGGAGGGAGCGGGGTACGAGCAGTACTTC	CASSLEGAGYEQYF
once	TRBV4-2	TRBD1	TRBJ2-1	TGTGCCAGCAGCCACTTAGGACAGGGGGCCTACAATGAGCAGTTCTTC	CASSHLGQGAYNEQFF
.	TRBV29-1	.	TRBJ2-1	TGCAGTGGGGCTCTCCACAATGAGCAGTTCTTC	CSGALHNEQFF
.	TRBV2	.	TRBJ2-5	TGTGCCAGCAGTGAAGATAAGTACGGGGGGCCCCAAGAGACCCAGTACTTC	CASSEDKYGGPQETQYF
.	TRBV27	.	TRBJ2-7	TGTACCAGCAGGGGCCACCCGGTTACAGGAAACTACGAGCAGTACTTC	CTSRGHPVTGNYEQYF
.	TRBV29-1	.	TRBJ2-7	TGCAGCGTCGCCTATGACAGCTCCTACGAGCAGTACTTC	CSVAYDSSYEQYF
.	TRBV6-1	TRBD1	TRBJ1-1	TGTGCCAGCAGTCTTACAGGGGGCCGGGACACTGAAGCTTTCTTT	CASSLTGGRDTEAFF
.	TRBV5-1	TRBD1	TRBJ1-4	TGCGCCAGCAGCCCGGGACAGGGACTTACTAATGAAAAACTGTTTTTT	CASSPGQGLTNEKLFF
few	TRBV5-1	TRBD2	TRBJ2-5	TGCGCCAGCAGCTTGGGTTGGACTAGCGGGGGGGCCCGGGAGACCCAGTACTTC	CASSLGWTSGGARETQYF
once	TRBV2	.	TRBJ2-7	TGTGCCAGCAGTGAAACCTATTTCGGCTACGAGCAGTACTTC	CASSETYFGYEQYF
once	TRBV30	.	TRBJ1-2	TGTGCCTGGAGTGTGGGGCTAGACTATGGCTACACCTTC	CAWSVGLDYGYTF
.	TRBV28	TRBD2	TRBJ2-5	TGTGCCAGCAGTTTATGGGACGGGGAGGGGGAGACCCAGTACTTC	CASSLWDGEGETQYF
.	TRBV4-1	.	TRBJ2-7	TGCGCCAGCAGCCCCGGTCGACTAGATCGTGCCTACGAGCAGTACTTC	CASSPGRLDRAYEQYF
once	TRBV28	.	TRBJ2-7	TGTGCCAGCAGTCCGACGGCGGAGAGATCCTACGAGCAGTACTTC	CASSPTAERSYEQYF
.	TRBV10-3	TRBD1	TRBJ1-2	TGTGCCATCGGGGACAGGGGGCAGAGCTATGGCTACACCTTC	CAIGDRGQSYGYTF
once	TRBV29-1	.	TRBJ1-2	TGCAGCGTTTCAGGGGACCCTAGCTATGGCTACACCTTC	CSVSGDPSYGYTF
.	TRBV30	.	TRBJ1-1	TGTGCCTGGAGTGAACAGGGAGTGGGTGAAGCTTTCTTT	CAWSEQGVGEAFF
.	TRBV12-5	TRBD2	TRBJ2-1	TGTGCTAGTGGTTTGGTGGGTAGCGGGAAGTACTACAATGAGCAGTTCTTC	CASGLVGSGKYYNEQFF
.	TRBV19	.	TRBJ2-1	TGTGCCAGTAGTATCATCGCACGGGAATACAATGAGCAGTTCTTC	CASSIIAREYNEQFF